The T cell receptor (beta chain) described here comes from a study of blood T cell repertoires in COVID-19. The overall study: Nucleic acid was either cDNA or gDNA, and it came from T cells, B-cell-depleted T cells, or PBMCs.

Seattle cases were enrolled at active infection and followed longitudinally. CDR3 length: 13 residues. Germline V CDR1 and CDR2: SGHTA, FQGNSA. V was pared by 5 bases and J by 6 bases, with 13 bases between. In the original analysis: It was from reference gene primer amplification that nucleated cell counts were estimated. Clones were read by immunoSEQ multiplex PCR, and TCRdb kept only the in-frame ones, dropping some. That table supplies the V and J calls and clone size; D and trimming were determined from the DNA. Here the sample spans 150,000 or so clones, around 85% being singletons. The sample consisted of peripheral blood. The rearrangement joins TRBV7-2 to TRBJ1-2; D is unresolved. The sequence was collected from a man aged 60-69 years with COVID-19, enrolled during active disease. The CDR3 DNA follows: TGTGCCAGCAGCCAAACGGGAGGAGATGGCTACACCTTC. This translates into CASSQTGGDGYTF.